This T cell receptor beta chain derives from a study of graft-versus-host responses after intestinal transplantation (dated by TCRdb to the early 2020s). Context from the whole study: Recipients received multivisceral, liver-intestinal, or isolated intestinal transplants. Every recipient was given anti-thymocyte globulin induction, then maintenance tacrolimus and steroids for about 3 years. Graft-versus-host and host-versus-graft alloreactive T cell clones were tracked in the graft, circulation and bone marrow after intestinal transplantation using bulk TCR-beta CDR3 sequencing. Alloreactive clones were identified by sequencing pre-transplant mixed lymphocyte reaction products and comparing them with unstimulated pre-transplant donor and recipient T cells. The cohort enrolled about two dozen intestinal transplant recipients including one retransplant, and a few patients lacking pretransplant specimens were excluded. Donor T cell macrochimerism was defined as a peak of at least 4% donor T cells among recipient peripheral blood mononuclear cells. Rather than going through the commercial service, samples from three later patients were sequenced in-house on an Illumina MiSeq and processed with MiXCR.

Blood samples were collected up to 4 times in the first month after transplant and then at least monthly when available. The V and J ends are trimmed by 8 bases and 5 bases, leaving 15 bases between them. From cysteine to phenylalanine, the CDR3 is 13 amino acids long. The only DNA kept is the CDR3, 39 bases in frame from the first base. Taken from the germline V gene, the CDR1 and CDR2 loops are MNHEY and SVGAGI. Overall study outcomes, separate from this receptor: Patients with donor T cell macrochimerism had high GvH to HvG T cell clonal ratios in their allografts. The relatively low number and heterogeneity of intestinal transplant patients limited the conclusions. GvH clones were detected in recipient bone marrow, and some of these GvH clones were observed earlier in ileal mucosa or blood, consistent with an intestinal mucosal origin. Early after transplant, declines in HvG clones were associated with peak levels of circulating GvH clones.

Worth noting for this clone: This receptor's antigen is unknown. No base-level quality is on record; no much larger clone is a single base apart.

Library generation was performed with the immunoSEQ multiplex PCR assay. High-throughput TCR-beta CDR3 sequencing of genomic DNA from most patients was performed by Adaptive Biotechnologies. The published analysis was carried out like this. TCR sequencing data were retrieved from Adaptive's ImmunoSEQ software for 15 to 20 patients, whereas a few other patients were processed with MiXCR and VDJtools. CDR3 nucleotide sequences shared between donor and recipient were removed because their origin could not be assigned. Alloreactive clones required at least 2-fold expansion over unstimulated cells and minimum CFSE-low frequency of 0.002% (template counts) or 0.001% (read counts). Clones detected in sequenced pre-transplant spleen, lymph node, or MLR CFSE-low populations of the donor or recipient were defined as mappable. Cumulative frequency of alloreactive clones was calculated as a percentage of all sequences weighted by copy number. The table was pulled from immuneACCESS by TCRdb, which kept in-frame rearrangements only. Such tables lose some clones; where checked, under half of the loss comes from unresolved V genes, and the rest has no known cause. V, J and clone size are taken as reported in that table, and D and trimming were inferred from the DNA itself. This sample has approximately 20,000 clones in its table, and roughly 92% of those were observed once. Roughly two fifths of the sample comes from the top ten.

Here the chain combines TRBV6-5 and TRBJ2-5; a weak D assignment points to TRBD1 (6 bases agree). This TCR was recovered from a human patient who received an intestinal transplant, so some T cells may come from the graft donor. The material sequenced was PBMCs, taken about 250 days after intestinal transplant. CDR3 protein: CASAGQPTETQYF. The DNA reads as follows: TGTGCCAGCGCCGGACAGCCTACGGAGACCCAGTACTTC.